The next 23 T cell receptor beta chains were all read from a single sample in a study of cytomegalovirus exposure and HLA in healthy donors (dated by TCRdb to the late 2010s). The library relied on the immunoSEQ multiplex PCR assay. The clones in this table, taken by TCRdb from immuneACCESS, are in-frame only. Not every clone is retained; where verified, under half of the shortfall comes from an unresolved V gene, and the cause of the rest is unknown. The sample table records under 200,000 clones; approximately 89% of these occur just once. The top ten clones comprise over 9% of the sample. Sequencing used PBMCs. Source of these receptors: a woman aged 18-29 years in good health and CMV-seropositive.

This chain uses TRBV9 with TRBJ1-4; D is undetermined. In germline, CDR1 is SGDLS, CDR2 YYNGEE. The CDR3 consists of 14 residues. V lost 0 bases and J 0 bases, leaving 3 bases between the germline ends. The DNA for the CDR3 is TGTGCCAGCAGCGTAGCTGCAACTAATGAAAAACTGTTTTTT. It translates to CASSVAATNEKLFF.

The CDR3 reads CASSKTVTTNEKLFF. CDR3 in DNA: TGTGCCAGCAGCAAGACAGTCACAACTAATGAAAAACTGTTTTTT. The chain couples TRBV9 to TRBJ1-4; D is possibly TRBD1 (5 bases). Trimming removed 4 bases at V and 0 bases at J, with 10 bases between. CDR3 length: 15 amino acids. The germline gives CDR1 SGDLS, CDR2 YYNGEE.

This rearrangement joins TRBV29-1 to TRBJ2-3; 10 bases align to TRBD2. The CDR3 runs to 16 residues. Losses at the gene ends were 2 bases for V and 10 bases for J; bases not matched to a gene: 15. Germline values: CDR1 SQVTM, CDR2 ANQGSEA. CDR3 sequence (DNA): TGCAGCGTTGAATCACTAGCGGGACCCCAGGGTGGTGCGCAGTATTTT. It specifies CSVESLAGPQGGAQYF.

The chain carries TRBV19 and TRBJ1-4, with a tentative D call TRBD1 (5 bases). V was cut by 7 bases and J by 2 bases, with 8 bases left in between. Germline V gene data show CDR1 as LNHDA and CDR2 as SQIVND (reference sequence). CDR3 length equals 13 residues. Here the CDR3 reads CASTGRTNEKLFF. DNA for the CDR3: TGTGCCAGTACAGGGAGGACTAATGAAAAACTGTTTTTT.

The V and J genes are TRBV27 and TRBJ1-1, with a possible D match to TRBD1 (6 bases). Germline V CDR1 and CDR2: MNHEY, SMNVEV (reference sequence). Trimming pared 1 base from V and 5 bases from J, leaving 14 bases between. The length of the CDR3 is 15 residues. The CDR3 protein is CASSLLGEGGTEAFF. In DNA, the CDR3 is TGTGCCAGCAGTTTATTAGGGGAGGGGGGGACTGAAGCTTTCTTT.

V and J are TRBV6-1 and TRBJ1-5, with a weak D call TRBD1 (6 bases). Germline V CDR1 and CDR2: MNHNS, SASEGT. CDR3 length: 11 residues. V lost 4 bases and J 13 bases, leaving 11 bases between the germline ends. The CDR3: CASSVNREQHF. DNA of the CDR3: TGTGCCAGCAGTGTCAACAGGGAACAGCATTTT.

The V call is TRBV7-2, the J call TRBJ2-7; tentative D call: TRBD2 (6 bases). The CDR3 runs 14 residues. Per germline, CDR1 SGHTA and CDR2 FQGNSA. The germline V and J ends were trimmed by 5 bases and 3 bases, with 14 bases remaining between them. CDR3 region: CASSHTSYSYEQYF. The CDR3 DNA sequence: TGTGCCAGCAGCCATACTAGCTACAGCTACGAGCAGTACTTC.

The rearrangement uses TRBV28 and TRBJ1-1, with D unclear. With 2 bases removed from V and 5 bases from J, the gap between germline ends came to 9 bases. CDR1 and CDR2 (germline): MDHEN, SYDVKM. CDR3 length: 13 amino acids. For the CDR3, the DNA is TGTGCCAGCAGTTTAGCTCGGTTAACTGAAGCTTTCTTT. Amino acids: CASSLARLTEAFF.

The chain links TRBV6-5 to TRBJ1-5; TRBD1 is a possible D gene (6 bases). This CDR3 region has 14 residues. The V gene's germline CDR1 is MNHEY and CDR2 SVGAGI. V was shortened by 2 bases and J by 7 bases, with 12 bases between the two germline ends. The CDR3 DNA follows: TGTGCCAGCAGTTACAGAGGGGGAAGCCAGCCCCAGCATTTT. As protein: CASSYRGGSQPQHF.

The V gene is TRBV9, the J gene TRBJ1-1, with D perhaps TRBD1 (6 bases). Trimming stripped 4 bases from V and 3 bases from J, with 13 bases between. This CDR3 is built from 14 residues. Germline V gene sequence: CDR1 SGDLS, CDR2 YYNGEE. The CDR3 DNA sequence: TGTGCCAGCAGCAAGTGGACAGACTACACTGAAGCTTTCTTT. It encodes CASSKWTDYTEAFF.

The CDR3 DNA follows: TGTGCCAGCAGCGACAGGGGGGGGCTATCCAAAAACATTCAGTACTTC. Amino acid sequence: CASSDRGGLSKNIQYF. The chain carries TRBV9 and TRBJ2-4, with D perhaps TRBD1 (8 bases). The germline gives CDR1 SGDLS, CDR2 YYNGEE. The V gene lost 3 bases and the J gene lost 2 bases, with 15 bases spanning the gap. This CDR3 has 16 amino acids.

This clone showed up just once. V usage is TRBV18 and J usage is TRBJ1-1; TRBD1 matches at 9 bases. This CDR3 contains 13 residues. Germline values: CDR1 KGHSH, CDR2 LQKENI. The V and J ends lost 8 bases and 8 bases, in that order; junction bases with no gene match: 9. CDR3: CASSETGGREAFF. The CDR3 bases are TGTGCCAGCAGCGAAACAGGGGGCCGAGAAGCTTTCTTT.

In DNA form, the CDR3 reads TGTGCCAGCAGCTCAGGACAGGGGAGAAACGAGCAGTACTTC. Translation: CASSSGQGRNEQYF. The chain links TRBV7-6 to TRBJ2-7; 9 nucleotides align to TRBD1. Unmatched junction bases numbered 6, after V lost 4 bases and J lost 5 bases. The germline V gene has CDR1 SGHVS and CDR2 FNYEAQ. This CDR3 region has 14 residues.

The V gene is TRBV27, the J gene TRBJ1-5; 10 bases are a match to TRBD1. Germline V gene lookup returns CDR1 MNHEY and CDR2 SMNVEV (reference sequence). V gave up 1 base and J gave up 4 bases; unmatched junction bases: 1. This CDR3 is built from 15 residues. The DNA of the CDR3 is TGTGCCAGCAGTTTATGGACAGGGGGTAATCAGCCCCAGCATTTT. Amino acid sequence: CASSLWTGGNQPQHF.

The CDR3: CASSLEAGAATDTQYF. CDR3 DNA: TGTGCCAGCAGCCTCGAGGCAGGGGCCGCCACAGATACGCAGTATTTT. The chain combines TRBV4-2 with TRBJ2-3, with D possibly being TRBD1 (6 bases). Germline-derived CDR1 and CDR2 are LGHNA and YNFKEQ. V gave up 4 bases and J gave up 2 bases, with 16 bases separating them. This CDR3 has 16 amino acids.

CDR3 DNA sequence: TGCGCCAGCAGCTTGGGCCCTAGCGGGAGCACAGATACGCAGTATTTT. It yields the protein CASSLGPSGSTDTQYF. This chain uses TRBV5-1 with TRBJ2-3, with 8 nucleotides matching TRBD2. The CDR3 contains 16 residues. Per the germline V gene, CDR1 is SGHRS and CDR2 is YFSETQ. V was clipped by 0 bases and J by 0 bases; unmatched bases: 3.

The CDR3, as DNA: TGTGCCAGCAGCAAGAGGAGCGAGCAGTTCTTC. Its translation is CASSKRSEQFF. V is TRBV27 and J is TRBJ2-1, with D hard to call. There are 11 residues in the CDR3. The V end lost 6 bases, the J end lost 10 bases, and 10 bases lay between the germline ends. Germline CDR1 reads MNHEY; CDR2 reads SMNVEV (reference sequence).

CDR3 sequence reads: CASSTLDRGRITGELFF. DNA of the CDR3: TGTGCCAGTAGTACCTTAGACAGGGGGCGCATCACCGGGGAGCTGTTTTTT. The chain uses TRBV19 and TRBJ2-2, with TRBD1 identical over 10 bases. Per the germline V gene, CDR1 is LNHDA and CDR2 is SQIVND (reference sequence). V lost 4 bases to trimming and J lost 4 bases; unmatched junction nucleotides: 9. The CDR3 spans 17 residues. Looking up the rest from reference TRBV19 and TRBJ2-2 gives the full variable domain: DGGITQSPKYLFRKEGQNVTLSCEQNLNHDAMYWYRQDPGQGLRLIYYSQIVNDFQKGDIAEGYSVSREKKESFPLTVTSAQKNPTAFYLCASSTLDRGRITGELFFGEGSRLTVL.

The V call is TRBV4-3, the J call TRBJ1-1, with D perhaps matching TRBD1 (5 bases). The V and J ends lost 1 base and 4 bases respectively, with 22 bases between them. CDR1 LGHNA and CDR2 YSLEER come from the germline V gene. This CDR3 comprises 18 residues. The DNA of the CDR3 is TGCGCCAGCAGCCAAGGGTTTCCGGGGGTAAAACGAGGCACTGAAGCTTTCTTT. It specifies CASSQGFPGVKRGTEAFF.

The chain uses TRBV27 and TRBJ2-1, with 12 bases matching TRBD2. The CDR3 loop spans 16 amino acids. The germline V gene encodes CDR1 MNHEY and CDR2 SMNVEV (reference sequence). J was trimmed by 6 bases and V by 5 bases; bases with no gene match: 8. The CDR3 loop is CASSPALAGGRNEQFF. The CDR3 region has the DNA TGTGCCAGCAGTCCCGCCCTAGCGGGAGGGCGCAATGAGCAGTTCTTC.

The J gene is TRBJ2-7, the V gene TRBV25-1, with D possibly TRBD2 on 7 matching bases. CDR1 and CDR2 from the germline V gene are MGHDK and SYGVNS. The CDR3 is 16 amino acids. The ends were cut back, 6 bases at V and 1 base at J, with 19 bases in the middle. CDR3: CASRTPRGEGSYEQYF. The CDR3 coding sequence is TGTGCCAGCAGAACCCCTAGGGGGGAGGGGTCCTACGAGCAGTACTTC.

The J gene is TRBJ2-7, the V gene TRBV14; the match to TRBD2 covers 8 bases. Per the germline V gene, CDR1 is SGHDN and CDR2 is FVKESK. With 5 bases clipped from V and 1 base from J, the junction kept 7 bases outside the gene matches. The CDR3 runs to 15 residues. The CDR3 is CASSAQLAASYEQYF. The CDR3 DNA is TGTGCCAGCAGCGCCCAACTAGCGGCGTCCTACGAGCAGTACTTC.

For the CDR3, the DNA is TGTGCCAGCAGTGGGACAGGGTTAAATGAAAAACTGTTTTTT. Protein product: CASSGTGLNEKLFF. The J gene is TRBJ1-4, the V gene TRBV6-6, with 9 bases identical to TRBD1. Germline V gene lookup returns CDR1 MNHNY and CDR2 SVGAGI (reference sequence). The J segment lost 5 bases and the V segment lost 5 bases, leaving 3 bases of the junction unmatched. The CDR3 extends over 14 amino acids.